The rows below give T cell receptor beta chains drawn from one sample of a study of blood T cell repertoires in COVID-19. Sequenced by immunoSEQ multiplex PCR; TCRdb stores in-frame clones only, minus some. This table holds around 200,000 clones, around 82% found once. The sample consisted of peripheral blood. These receptors came from a man aged 50-60 years with active or convalescent COVID-19. Each CDR3 is given with its conserved first and last residue.

V gene: TRBV7-9
J gene: TRBJ2-7
CDR3 protein: CASSLGGGSYEQYF

V gene: TRBV29-1
J gene: TRBJ2-7
CDR3 protein: CSVEGGGYEQYF

V gene: TRBV7-9
J gene: TRBJ1-6
CDR3 protein: CASSPQVDSPLHF

V gene: TRBV14
J gene: TRBJ2-7
CDR3 protein: CASSPNRGRNEQYF

V gene: TRBV19
J gene: TRBJ2-4
CDR3 protein: CASSHSRDVKNIQYF

V gene: TRBV2
J gene: TRBJ2-7
CDR3 protein: CASSEARGSGGTDYEQYF

V gene: TRBV19
J gene: TRBJ1-5
CDR3 protein: CASSSPGGQTQPQHF

V gene: TRBV9
J gene: TRBJ1-3
CDR3 protein: CASSVVGSSGNTIYF

V gene: TRBV7-6
J gene: TRBJ1-1
CDR3 protein: CASSLLTGATEAFF

V gene: TRBV5-1
J gene: TRBJ1-2
CDR3 protein: CASSWDRGNYGYTF

V gene: TRBV7-2
J gene: TRBJ2-4
CDR3 protein: CASSPSSQGLASIQYF

V gene: TRBV6-6
J gene: TRBJ2-5
CDR3 protein: CASSQQQAGGIETQYF

V gene: TRBV28
J gene: TRBJ1-5
CDR3 protein: CASSPTGEAIFPQHF

V gene: TRBV6-1
J gene: TRBJ2-3
CDR3 protein: CASSEALLAGFADTQYF

V gene: TRBV5-1
J gene: TRBJ2-3
CDR3 protein: CASSLATVTDTQYF

V gene: TRBV9
J gene: TRBJ2-7
CDR3 protein: CASSQGQGAREQYF

V gene: TRBV30
J gene: TRBJ2-3
CDR3 protein: CAWSVTRPDTQYF

V gene: TRBV7-8
J gene: TRBJ2-3
CDR3 protein: CASSLVYSGQGMRLGKRDTQYF

V gene: TRBV4-3
J gene: TRBJ2-2
CDR3 protein: CASSQRTGGFGELFF

V gene: TRBV6-2/TRBV6-3
J gene: TRBJ2-7
CDR3 protein: CASSYYGSSYEQYF

V gene: TRBV6-5
J gene: TRBJ2-1
CDR3 protein: CASSLPHEQFF

V gene: TRBV7-9
J gene: TRBJ1-5
CDR3 protein: CASSLTGRGNQPQHF

V gene: TRBV5-5
J gene: TRBJ1-3
CDR3 protein: CASSDYRVRGGGNTIYF

V gene: TRBV30
J gene: TRBJ1-1
CDR3 protein: CAWRPGDTEAFF

V gene: TRBV12-3/TRBV12-4
J gene: TRBJ2-3
CDR3 protein: CASSLTNTQYF

V gene: TRBV3-1/TRBV3-2
J gene: TRBJ1-1
CDR3 protein: CASSPQGTARTEAFF

V gene: TRBV3-1/TRBV3-2
J gene: TRBJ2-6
CDR3 protein: CASTNRGGTANVLTF

V gene: TRBV23-1
J gene: TRBJ1-1
CDR3 protein: CASSQLRVGTEAFF

V gene: TRBV3-1/TRBV3-2
J gene: TRBJ1-3
CDR3 protein: CASSQDLENTIYF

V gene: TRBV7-2
J gene: TRBJ2-5
CDR3 protein: CASSLLTGGETQYF

V gene: TRBV7-3
J gene: TRBJ1-1
CDR3 protein: CASSPQGAGEAFF

V gene: TRBV6-6
J gene: TRBJ2-5
CDR3 protein: CASSQRGGQETQYF

V gene: TRBV7-6
J gene: TRBJ2-2
CDR3 protein: CASSLGGQYGELFF

V gene: TRBV2
J gene: TRBJ2-1
CDR3 protein: CASSGTVTLNEQFF

V gene: TRBV19
J gene: TRBJ1-1
CDR3 protein: CASTLTGGTEAFF

V gene: TRBV2
J gene: TRBJ1-2
CDR3 protein: CASGGNYGYTF

V gene: TRBV7-9
J gene: TRBJ1-3
CDR3 protein: CASRYPRDRGRTGNTIYF

V gene: TRBV6-5
J gene: TRBJ2-1
CDR3 protein: CASRPSGGAHNEQFF

V gene: TRBV2
J gene: TRBJ1-5
CDR3 protein: CASKTGDDYSNQPQHF

V gene: TRBV19
J gene: TRBJ1-2
CDR3 protein: CATEDRNYGYTF

V gene: TRBV15
J gene: TRBJ1-4
CDR3 protein: CATSLTGGKPFF

V gene: TRBV7-6
J gene: TRBJ2-7
CDR3 protein: CASSLASGGAGDYEQYF

V gene: TRBV13
J gene: TRBJ1-1
CDR3 protein: CASSLGEWTEAFF

V gene: TRBV30
J gene: TRBJ1-4
CDR3 protein: CAWSLTGDEKLFF

V gene: TRBV10-3
J gene: TRBJ1-5
CDR3 protein: CAISEPPGGTGVQPQHF

V gene: TRBV9
J gene: TRBJ2-1
CDR3 protein: CASSRLGRGNEQFF

V gene: TRBV6-1
J gene: TRBJ2-2
CDR3 protein: CASSEAGLANTGELFF

V gene: TRBV6-2/TRBV6-3
J gene: TRBJ2-7
CDR3 protein: CASSFDQGSYEQYF

V gene: TRBV27
J gene: TRBJ2-1
CDR3 protein: CASSFSGGNEQFF

V gene: TRBV24-1
J gene: TRBJ2-7
CDR3 protein: CATSDWGGAFHYEQYF

V gene: TRBV24-1
J gene: TRBJ2-1
CDR3 protein: CATSESRTSEQFF

V gene: TRBV11-2
J gene: TRBJ2-7
CDR3 protein: CASSLDRETYEQYF

V gene: TRBV19
J gene: TRBJ2-6
CDR3 protein: CASSIASYRVRAGANVLTF

V gene: TRBV6-5
J gene: TRBJ2-7
CDR3 protein: CASSPRQGPYEQYF

V gene: TRBV27
J gene: TRBJ1-5
CDR3 protein: CASSPGTGNQPQHF

V gene: TRBV10-1
J gene: TRBJ1-6
CDR3 protein: CASPLQNSPLHF

V gene: TRBV7-3
J gene: TRBJ2-5
CDR3 protein: CASSLTSGGVGETQYF

V gene: TRBV10-3
J gene: TRBJ1-5
CDR3 protein: CASAAGGAGQPQHF